A single T cell receptor beta chain is shown here with its context. Its antigen is currently not known. Base qualities are not provided; no much larger clone lies one nucleotide away. The TCR beta CDR3 regions were amplified from RNA transcripts. For the first round of RT-PCR on the TCR CDR3, the HTBI primer set was used together with the Qiagen OneStep RT-PCR kit. Libraries were constructed in a second round of multiplex PCR, after which size selection and purification were performed. Paired-end sequencing of the libraries was performed with 100 bp reads on an Illumina HiSeq2000. As for the authors' bioinformatics: SOAPnuke was used to process the raw data, throwing out any read that contained adapters or uncalled bases, had a mean Phred below 15, or lacked an exact constant-primer or identifier match. COPE v1.2.5 was used to merge high-quality paired reads, and clonotypes were defined as unique nucleotide sequences. MiTCR v1.1 was used to align clonotypes to the IMGT TRBV, TRBD and TRBJ reference segments. The analysis was restricted to V-J combinations with a frequency above 0.0001, which together covered 99.2% of the repertoires. A TCS score was defined as the ratio between F50 (clonal expansion) and ExV (chaos), using BLOSUM62-based TCRdist between CDR3 peptides within each V-J. Welch's t-statistics and random forest reduced around 510 V-J features to 13, which were used in a naive Bayes classifier (R e1071). TCRdb ran its own pipeline on the public reads, namely fastp trimming at Q25 and MiXCR clone calling, and kept in-frame beta chains. For every CDR3 protein sequence, its rows merge into one entry that carries the most common genes and DNA. V and J calls and clone size were set by TCRdb, not the authors. In this sample the table shows around 200,000 distinct CDR3 sequences, about a sixth of which occur a single time. The ten largest make up about 45% of the sample.

This specimen belongs to a study of T cells in Graves' hyperthyroidism and ophthalmopathy (dated by TCRdb to between 2018 and 2020). Regarding the study in general: Peripheral blood samples were taken at initial diagnosis, before any treatment was given. The paper describes TCR Vbeta CDR3 sequencing of 120 to 150 peripheral blood samples, made up of 43 ophthalmopathy patients, some 76 hyperthyroidism patients and approximately 17 progressor patients. The study also compared thyroid tissue and blood T-cell repertoires from a handful of Graves' hyperthyroidism patients. The approximately 98 discovery patients were randomly divided into training and test sets at a 7:3 ratio. Prospective prediction of ophthalmopathy was tested in an independent validation cohort of some 19 hyperthyroidism patients and 17 patients who later progressed to ophthalmopathy. After blood sampling, hyperthyroidism patients were treated with methimazole at a starting dose of 30 mg daily, and ophthalmopathy patients were treated with high-dose intravenous methylprednisolone. To identify TCR V-J signatures that set the groups apart, the researchers used a discovery cohort of about a hundred patients, made up of around 40 with Graves' ophthalmopathy and 55 to 65 with stable Graves' hyperthyroidism. Study-wide findings and limitations: No statistical method was used to set the sample size in advance, and investigators knew the group allocation. In validation, the model predicted progression to ophthalmopathy with over 60% sensitivity and 72% to 85% specificity, a median of approximately 6.5 months before onset. Most expanded thyroid clonotypes (frequency above 0.001) were also found in blood, which suggests that blood repertoires may mirror thyroid immune responses. In cross-validation, a model built on a 13 V-J signature told ophthalmopathy apart from stable hyperthyroidism with just under 90% sensitivity and approximately 81% specificity, and in testing the same model reached 80%/75%.

Stable Graves' hyperthyroidism was defined as no progression to ophthalmopathy during 18 months of follow-up. The hyperthyroidism patients were between 18 and 65 years old and newly diagnosed, with a disease duration of less than 2 months. The study excluded patients with uncontrolled infections, other autoimmune diseases, pregnancy or lactation. Diagnoses relied on clinical symptoms, serum thyroxine and TRAb, thyroid ultrasound and orbital computed tomography. Ficoll-Paque density gradient centrifugation was used to isolate PBMCs from 9.5 to 10 ml of fresh peripheral blood. Total RNA was extracted with Trizol reagent, and quality was checked on an Agilent 2100 Bioanalyzer. Inclusive of the bounding cysteine and phenylalanine, the CDR3 is 17 residues long. Only the CDR3 part of the read is kept: 51 bases, read in frame from the first base. Reading the germline V gene gives CDR1 MRHNA and CDR2 SNTAGT. V and J are trimmed by 5 bases and 2 bases, and the gene matches miss 7 bases of the junction.

The chain uses TRBV6-4 and TRBJ2-6; 9 junctional bases match TRBD1. The TCR originated in a man aged 35 to 55 with Graves' hyperthyroidism. Input material: blood. CDR3 reads: CASSPGTGTPGANVLTF. The nucleotides read TGTGCCAGCAGTCCCGGGACAGGGACCCCTGGGGCCAACGTCCTGACTTTC.